This T cell receptor beta chain was documented in a study of OX40 agonist ivuxolimab in advanced cancers. About the study: Intravenous ivuxolimab was administered to patients every 2 weeks at 0.01 to 10 mg/kg. Whole-study results and caveats: CD4+ and CD8+ blood T cells expanded clonally by week 6 at 0.1 to 3.0 mg/kg. In CD8+ T cells, expanded clones were on average more numerous than in CD4+.

On this clone itself: The antigen is undetermined.

V was cut by 6 bases and J by 7 bases, with 21 bases left in between. The CDR3 runs 16 residues. Germline CDR1 and CDR2: SGHNT and YENEEA. Libraries were prepared by immunoSEQ multiplex PCR; TCRdb keeps only in-frame clonotypes and omits some of them. The table has some 77,000 clones, approximately 86% seen once. The receptor was derived from an adult with an advanced solid tumor such as melanoma, head and neck, liver or kidney cancer. This chain joins TRBV11-3 and TRBJ1-4; D might be TRBD1 (6 bases). Here the sequenced sample was CD4+ or CD8+ T cells sorted from blood, taken in a trial of the OX40 agonist ivuxolimab. The CDR3 DNA reads as TGTGCCAGCAGTCACGGGGGGCGCTATACCCCTGAAAAACTGTTTTTT. It encodes CASSHGGRYTPEKLFF.